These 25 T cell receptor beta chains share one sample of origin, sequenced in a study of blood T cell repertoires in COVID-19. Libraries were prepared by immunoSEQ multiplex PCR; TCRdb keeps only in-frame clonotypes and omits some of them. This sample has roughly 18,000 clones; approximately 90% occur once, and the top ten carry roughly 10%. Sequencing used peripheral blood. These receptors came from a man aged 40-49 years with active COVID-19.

The CDR3 DNA follows: TGTGCCAGCAGCCCCCGGGGACAGAGCTCCTACAATGAGCAGTTCTTC. Translation: CASSPRGQSSYNEQFF. J is TRBJ2-1 and V is TRBV11-3, with 7 bases identical to TRBD1. The CDR3 has 16 residues. Germline assignment: CDR1 SGHNT and CDR2 YENEEA. The V segment lost 5 bases and the J segment 0 bases; nucleotides outside the gene matches: 7.

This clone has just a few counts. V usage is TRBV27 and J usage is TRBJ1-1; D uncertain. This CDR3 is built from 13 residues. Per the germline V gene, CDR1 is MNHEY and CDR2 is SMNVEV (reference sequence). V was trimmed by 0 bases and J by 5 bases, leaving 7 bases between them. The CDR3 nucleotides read TGTGCCAGCAGTTTATCCGCGGGTACTGAAGCTTTCTTT. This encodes CASSLSAGTEAFF.

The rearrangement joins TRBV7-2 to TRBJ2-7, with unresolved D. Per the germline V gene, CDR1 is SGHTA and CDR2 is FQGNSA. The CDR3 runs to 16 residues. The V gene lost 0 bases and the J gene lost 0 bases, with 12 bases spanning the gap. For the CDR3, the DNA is TGTGCCAGCAGCTTAGCGTCGGTCGCTAACTCCTACGAGCAGTACTTC. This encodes CASSLASVANSYEQYF.

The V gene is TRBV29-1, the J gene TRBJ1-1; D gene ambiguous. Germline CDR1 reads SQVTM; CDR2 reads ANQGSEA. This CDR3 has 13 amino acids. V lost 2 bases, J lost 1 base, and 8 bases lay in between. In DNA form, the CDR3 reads TGCAGCGTTGAACGGAGGGCGAACACTGAAGCTTTCTTT. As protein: CSVERRANTEAFF.

The CDR3 nucleotides read TGTGCCAGTAGTATCAGACTCGGGAGCGGGGAGCTGTTTTTT. Its translation: CASSIRLGSGELFF. The rearrangement links TRBV19 to TRBJ2-2; D is possibly TRBD2 (6 bases). V was pared by 3 bases and J by 7 bases, with 12 bases between. This CDR3 contains 14 residues. Germline lookup yields CDR1 LNHDA and CDR2 SQIVND (reference sequence).

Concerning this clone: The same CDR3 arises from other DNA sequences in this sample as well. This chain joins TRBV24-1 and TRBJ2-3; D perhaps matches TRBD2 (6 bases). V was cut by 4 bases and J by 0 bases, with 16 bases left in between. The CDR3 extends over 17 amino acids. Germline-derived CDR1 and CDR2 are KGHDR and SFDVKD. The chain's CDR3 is CATSDAARGFSTDTQYF. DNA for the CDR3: TGTGCCACCAGTGACGCCGCACGGGGGTTCAGCACAGATACGCAGTATTTT.

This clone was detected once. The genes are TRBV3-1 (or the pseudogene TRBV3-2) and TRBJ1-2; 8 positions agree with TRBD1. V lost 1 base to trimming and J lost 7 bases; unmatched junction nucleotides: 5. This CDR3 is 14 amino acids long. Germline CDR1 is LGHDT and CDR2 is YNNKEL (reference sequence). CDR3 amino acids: CASSQGTGPSGYTF. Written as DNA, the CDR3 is TGTGCCAGCAGCCAAGGGACAGGGCCTAGTGGCTACACCTTC.

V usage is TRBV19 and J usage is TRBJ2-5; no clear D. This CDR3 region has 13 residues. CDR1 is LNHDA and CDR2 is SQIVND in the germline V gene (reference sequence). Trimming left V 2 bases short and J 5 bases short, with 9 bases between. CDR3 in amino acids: CASSISSGETQYF. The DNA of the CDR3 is TGTGCCAGTAGTATATCCTCCGGGGAGACCCAGTACTTC.

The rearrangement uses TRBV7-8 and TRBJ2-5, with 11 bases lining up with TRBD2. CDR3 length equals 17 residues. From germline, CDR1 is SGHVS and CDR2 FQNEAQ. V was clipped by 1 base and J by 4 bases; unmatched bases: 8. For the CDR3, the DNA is TGTGCCAGCAGCTTAGACCTACTAGCGGGAGTCCCAGAGACCCAGTACTTC. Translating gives CASSLDLLAGVPETQYF.

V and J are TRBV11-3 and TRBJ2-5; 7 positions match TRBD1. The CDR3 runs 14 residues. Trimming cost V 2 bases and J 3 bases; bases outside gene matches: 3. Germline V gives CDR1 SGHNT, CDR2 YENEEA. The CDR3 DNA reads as TGTGCCAGCAGCTTAAGAGGGGGCGAAGAGACCCAGTACTTC. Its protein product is CASSLRGGEETQYF. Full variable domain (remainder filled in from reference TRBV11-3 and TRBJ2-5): EAGVVQSPRYKIIEKKQPVAFWCNPISGHNTLYWYLQNLGQGPELLIRYENEEAVDDSQLPKDRFSAERLKGVDSTLKIQPAELGDSAVYLCASSLRGGEETQYFGPGTRLLVL.

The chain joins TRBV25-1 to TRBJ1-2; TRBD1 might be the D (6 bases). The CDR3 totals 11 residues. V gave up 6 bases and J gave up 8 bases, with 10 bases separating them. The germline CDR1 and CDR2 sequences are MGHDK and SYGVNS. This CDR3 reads CASRGAWGYTF. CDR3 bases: TGTGCCAGCAGGGGGGCTTGGGGCTACACCTTC.

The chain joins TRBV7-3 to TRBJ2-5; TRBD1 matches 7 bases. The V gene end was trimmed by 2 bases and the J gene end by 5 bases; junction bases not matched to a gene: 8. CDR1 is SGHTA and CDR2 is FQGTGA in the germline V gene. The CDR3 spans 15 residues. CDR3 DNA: TGTGCCAGCAGCTTAGATCGAGGGGGCTATGAGACCCAGTACTTC. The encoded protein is CASSLDRGGYETQYF.

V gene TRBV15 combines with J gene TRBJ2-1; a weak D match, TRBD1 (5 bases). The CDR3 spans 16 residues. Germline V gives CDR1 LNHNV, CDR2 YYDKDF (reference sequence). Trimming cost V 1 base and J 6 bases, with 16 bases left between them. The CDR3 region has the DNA TGTGCCACCAGCAGAGTCCCCAGGGATGCTCGCAATGAGCAGTTCTTC. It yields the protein CATSRVPRDARNEQFF.

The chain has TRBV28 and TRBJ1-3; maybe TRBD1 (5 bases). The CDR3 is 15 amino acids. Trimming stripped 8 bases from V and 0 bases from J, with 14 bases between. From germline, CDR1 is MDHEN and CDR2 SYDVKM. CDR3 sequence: CASGQSANSGNTIYF. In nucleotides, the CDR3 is TGTGCCAGCGGACAATCAGCCAACTCTGGAAACACCATATATTTT.

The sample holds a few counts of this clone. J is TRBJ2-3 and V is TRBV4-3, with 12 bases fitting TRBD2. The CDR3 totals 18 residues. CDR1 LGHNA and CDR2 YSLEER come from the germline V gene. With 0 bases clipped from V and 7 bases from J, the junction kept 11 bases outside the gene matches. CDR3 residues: CASSQESQTSGSMNTQYF. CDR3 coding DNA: TGCGCCAGCAGCCAAGAGAGTCAGACTAGCGGGAGTATGAATACGCAGTATTTT.

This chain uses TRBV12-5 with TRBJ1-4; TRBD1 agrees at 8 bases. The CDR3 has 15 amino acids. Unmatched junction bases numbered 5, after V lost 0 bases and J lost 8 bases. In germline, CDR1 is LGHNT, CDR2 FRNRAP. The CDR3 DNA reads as TGTGCTAGTGGTTTGGTCAGGGGGCTAAGAGAAAAACTGTTTTTT. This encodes CASGLVRGLREKLFF.

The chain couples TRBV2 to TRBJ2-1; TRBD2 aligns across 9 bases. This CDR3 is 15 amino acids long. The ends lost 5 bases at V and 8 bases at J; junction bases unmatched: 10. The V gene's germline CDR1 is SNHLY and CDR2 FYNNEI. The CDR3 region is CASSTGTSPIHEQFF. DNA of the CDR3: TGTGCCAGCAGTACCGGGACTAGCCCTATCCATGAGCAGTTCTTC. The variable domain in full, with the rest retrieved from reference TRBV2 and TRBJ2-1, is EPEVTQTPSHQVTQMGQEVILRCVPISNHLYFYWYRQILGQKVEFLVSFYNNEISEKSEIFDDQFSVERPDGSNFTLKIRSTKLEDSAMYFCASSTGTSPIHEQFFGPGTRLTVL.

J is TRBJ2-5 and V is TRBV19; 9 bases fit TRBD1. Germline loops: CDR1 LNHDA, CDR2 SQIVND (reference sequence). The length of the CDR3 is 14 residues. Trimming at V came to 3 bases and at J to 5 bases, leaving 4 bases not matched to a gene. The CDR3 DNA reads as TGTGCCAGTAGTATTACAGGGGGCTGGGAGACCCAGTACTTC. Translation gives CASSITGGWETQYF. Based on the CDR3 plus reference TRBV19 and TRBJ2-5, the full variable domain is DGGITQSPKYLFRKEGQNVTLSCEQNLNHDAMYWYRQDPGQGLRLIYYSQIVNDFQKGDIAEGYSVSREKKESFPLTVTSAQKNPTAFYLCASSITGGWETQYFGPGTRLLVL.

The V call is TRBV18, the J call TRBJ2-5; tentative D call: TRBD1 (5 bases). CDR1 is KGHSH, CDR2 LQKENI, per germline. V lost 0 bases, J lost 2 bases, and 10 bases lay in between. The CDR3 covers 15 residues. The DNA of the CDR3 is TGTGCCAGCTCACCACCTGGACACAGACAAGAGACCCAGTACTTC. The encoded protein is CASSPPGHRQETQYF.

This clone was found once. Here the CDR3 reads CASSPAKAAHSNQPQHF. The DNA for the CDR3 is TGCGCCAGCAGCCCAGCAAAGGCGGCCCATAGCAATCAGCCCCAGCATTTT. V and J are TRBV5-1 and TRBJ1-5, with unresolved D. The germline V gene encodes CDR1 SGHRS and CDR2 YFSETQ. The CDR3 consists of 17 residues. Trimming removed 4 bases from V and 0 bases from J, with 17 bases in between.

CDR3 loop: CASIEGLIRSSYEQYF. CDR3 bases: TGTGCCAGCATCGAGGGCTTGATCAGAAGCTCCTACGAGCAGTACTTC. The V and J genes are TRBV2 and TRBJ2-7; a possible D gene is TRBD2 (5 bases). The CDR3 sequence is 16 residues long. The V and J ends lost 7 bases and 0 bases respectively, with 19 bases between them. Germline-derived CDR1 and CDR2 are SNHLY and FYNNEI.

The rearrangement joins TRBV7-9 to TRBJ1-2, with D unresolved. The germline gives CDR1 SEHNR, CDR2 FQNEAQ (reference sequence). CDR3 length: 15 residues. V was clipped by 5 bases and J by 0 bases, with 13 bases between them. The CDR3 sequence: CASSLFTSANYGYTF. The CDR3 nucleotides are TGTGCCAGCAGCCTGTTCACGTCAGCTAACTATGGCTACACCTTC.

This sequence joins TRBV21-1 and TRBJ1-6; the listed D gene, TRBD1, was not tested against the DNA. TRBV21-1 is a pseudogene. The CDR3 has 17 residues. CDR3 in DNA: TGTGCCAGCAGCCTGCTGCAGCAGGGGGGTAATAATTCACCCCTCCACTTT. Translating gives CASSLLQQGGNNSPLHF.

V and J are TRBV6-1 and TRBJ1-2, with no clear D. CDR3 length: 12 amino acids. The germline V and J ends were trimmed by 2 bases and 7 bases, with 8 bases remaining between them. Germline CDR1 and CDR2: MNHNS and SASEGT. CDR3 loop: CASSELGSGYTF. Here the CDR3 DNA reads TGTGCCAGCAGTGAACTGGGGAGTGGCTACACCTTC.

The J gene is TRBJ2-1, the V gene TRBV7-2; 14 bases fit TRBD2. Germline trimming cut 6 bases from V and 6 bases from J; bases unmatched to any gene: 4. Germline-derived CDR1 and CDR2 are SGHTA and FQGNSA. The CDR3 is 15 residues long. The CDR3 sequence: CASRPTSGRVNEQFF. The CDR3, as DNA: TGTGCCAGCAGACCGACTAGCGGGAGGGTCAATGAGCAGTTCTTC.